This entry lists 7 T cell receptor beta chains sequenced from one sample in a study of T cell repertoires in ileal Crohn's disease. Libraries were prepared by immunoSEQ multiplex PCR; TCRdb keeps only in-frame clonotypes and omits some of them. Among around 13,000 clones listed, around 80% were seen once. Described time point: neoterminal ileum biopsy at postoperative endoscopy, about 6 months after surgery. The sample taken for sequencing was ileal tissue. Source of these receptors: an adult with Crohn's disease.

The CDR3 region is CASRGRERSYEQYF. The CDR3 DNA reads TGTGCCAGCCGAGGCCGGGAGCGGTCCTACGAGCAGTACTTC. The chain recombines TRBV2 with TRBJ2-7; the D gene is possibly TRBD2 (6 bases). The ends were cut back, 8 bases at V and 1 base at J, with 15 bases in the middle. The germline V gene has CDR1 SNHLY and CDR2 FYNNEI. CDR3 length: 14 amino acids.

This clone showed up just once. V usage is TRBV21-1 and J usage is TRBJ1-6. TRBV21-1 is deemed a pseudogene. The CDR3 covers 17 residues. The CDR3 here is CASSPRPVSSYNSPLHF. CDR3 nucleotides: TGTGCCAGCAGCCCGAGGCCCGTCAGCTCCTATAATTCACCCCTCCACTTT.

The chain recombines TRBV11-2 with TRBJ2-7; TRBD1 aligns across 10 bases. Germline V gene lookup returns CDR1 SGHAT and CDR2 FQNNGV. This CDR3 contains 15 residues. V was clipped by 4 bases and J by 4 bases; unmatched bases: 7. CDR3 loop: CASSSGQGLGYEQYF. CDR3 bases: TGTGCCAGCAGCTCGGGACAGGGGTTGGGGTACGAGCAGTACTTC.

The chain links TRBV25-1 to TRBJ2-7, with D perhaps matching TRBD2 (5 bases). Deletions cut 6 bases from V and 3 bases from J, with 12 bases between. The germline CDR1 and CDR2 sequences are MGHDK and SYGVNS. The CDR3 is 13 amino acids. The CDR3: CASRGAPNYEQYF. As DNA, the CDR3 is TGTGCCAGCAGGGGAGCCCCTAACTACGAGCAGTACTTC.

This clone was detected only a few times. This sequence joins TRBV5-1 and TRBJ1-4, with 7 bases fitting TRBD1. The V segment lost 2 bases and the J segment 2 bases; nucleotides outside the gene matches: 6. Germline CDR1 is SGHRS and CDR2 is YFSETQ. This CDR3 is built from 16 residues. CDR3 protein: CASSFGPGQTNEKLFF. For the CDR3, the DNA is TGCGCCAGCAGCTTCGGACCGGGACAGACTAATGAAAAACTGTTTTTT.

This clone was counted a single time. The same CDR3 also results from other DNA sequences found in this sample. J is TRBJ2-1 and V is TRBV18, with TRBD2 identical over 7 bases. Looked up from germline, CDR1 is KGHSH and CDR2 is LQKENI. Trimming took 8 bases from V and 7 from J; bases not matched to a gene: 2. CDR3 length equals 11 residues. The CDR3 reads CASLGGNEQFF. The CDR3 DNA is TGTGCCAGCCTGGGGGGGAATGAGCAGTTCTTC.

This rearrangement joins TRBV9 to TRBJ2-1; a possible D gene is TRBD2 (7 bases). This CDR3 has 16 amino acids. Trimming left V 0 bases short and J 5 bases short, with 15 bases between. CDR1 and CDR2 (germline): SGDLS, YYNGEE. CDR3 protein: CASSVGGRGTHNEQFF. CDR3 nucleotide sequence: TGTGCCAGCAGCGTAGGGGGGCGGGGGACCCACAATGAGCAGTTCTTC. The full variable domain, rest sourced from reference TRBV9 and TRBJ2-1, is DSGVTQTPKHLITATGQRVTLRCSPRSGDLSVYWYQQSLDQGLQFLIQYYNGEERAKGNILERFSAQQFPDLHSELNLSSLELGDSALYFCASSVGGRGTHNEQFFGPGTRLTVL.